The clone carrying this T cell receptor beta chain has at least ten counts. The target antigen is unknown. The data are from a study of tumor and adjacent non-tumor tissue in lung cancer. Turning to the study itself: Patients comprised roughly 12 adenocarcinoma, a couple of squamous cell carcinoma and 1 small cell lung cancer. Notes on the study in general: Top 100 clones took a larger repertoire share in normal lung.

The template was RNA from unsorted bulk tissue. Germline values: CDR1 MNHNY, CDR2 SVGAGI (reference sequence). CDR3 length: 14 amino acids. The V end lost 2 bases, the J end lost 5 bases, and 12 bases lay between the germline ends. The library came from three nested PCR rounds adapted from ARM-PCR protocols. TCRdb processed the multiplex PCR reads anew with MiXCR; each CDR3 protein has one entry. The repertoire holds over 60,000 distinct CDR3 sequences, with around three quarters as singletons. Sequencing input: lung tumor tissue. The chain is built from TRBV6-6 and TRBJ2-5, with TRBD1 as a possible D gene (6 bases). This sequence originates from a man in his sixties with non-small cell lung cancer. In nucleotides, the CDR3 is TGTGCCAGCAGTTACGATACAGGGCGGGAGACCCAGTACTTC. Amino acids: CASSYDTGRETQYF.